This entry lists 14 T cell receptor beta chains sequenced from one sample in a study of identical twins. TCRdb analysed the 5' RACE reads with MiXCR anew, one entry per CDR3 protein. The sample records about 480,000 distinct CDR3 sequences, 13% to 15% being singletons. In addition, the sample was reused for a study of yellow fever vaccine responses in identical twins.

Source material: CD4+ T cells sorted from blood. These receptors originate from a young woman in good health.

The chain employs TRBV5-1 and TRBJ2-1, with D perhaps being TRBD1 or TRBD2 (6 bases each). V was trimmed by 0 bases and J by 2 bases, leaving 9 bases between them. There are 15 residues in the CDR3. CDR1 SGHRS and CDR2 YFSETQ come from the germline V gene. The CDR3 reads CASSLEGGTYNEQFF. CDR3 bases: TGCGCCAGCAGCTTGGAAGGGGGGACCTACAATGAGCAGTTCTTC.

The chain carries TRBV20-1 and TRBJ2-2; 7 bases map to TRBD1. Trimming at V came to 6 bases and at J to 1 base, leaving 5 bases not matched to a gene. CDR1 DFQATT and CDR2 SNEGSKA come from the germline V gene (reference sequence). The CDR3 totals 14 residues. Written as DNA, the CDR3 is TGCAGTGCATCTACAGGGGTGAACACCGGGGAGCTGTTTTTT. Amino acid sequence: CSASTGVNTGELFF.

The rearrangement joins TRBV7-2 to TRBJ2-5; 16 nucleotides align to TRBD2. Germline assignment: CDR1 SGHTA and CDR2 FQGNSA. The CDR3 has 19 amino acids. Losses at the gene ends were 5 bases for V and 1 base for J; bases not matched to a gene: 10. DNA for the CDR3: TGTGCCAGCAGCGTACCGGGACTAGCGGGGGGGCCCCTCCAAGAGACCCAGTACTTC. Translated, it gives CASSVPGLAGGPLQETQYF. Together with reference TRBV7-2 and TRBJ2-5, the CDR3 gives the full variable domain: GAGVSQSPSNKVTEKGKDVELRCDPISGHTALYWYRQSLGQGLEFLIYFQGNSAPDKSGLPSDRFSAERTGGSVSTLTIQRTQQEDSAVYLCASSVPGLAGGPLQETQYFGPGTRLLVL.

The rearrangement joins TRBV11-1 to TRBJ2-7; 8 positions match TRBD1. The V gene's germline CDR1 is SGHAT and CDR2 FQDESV (reference sequence). The trim removed 5 bases at V and 0 bases at J, leaving 15 bases unmatched. The CDR3 has 18 residues. CDR3 DNA sequence: TGTGCCAGCAGCGGACAGGGTGAAGTCCCACCTCTCTCCTACGAGCAGTACTTC. Amino acid sequence: CASSGQGEVPPLSYEQYF.

This clonotype was counted at least ten times. The chain couples TRBV12-3 or TRBV12-4 to TRBJ2-3; possibly TRBD1 or TRBD2 for D (5 bases each). V was trimmed by 7 bases and J by 6 bases, leaving 17 bases between them. The length of the CDR3 is 14 residues. CDR3 sequence (DNA): TGTGCCAGCACCCTGGGGGAGAATGACGATACGCAGTATTTT. Protein: CASTLGENDDTQYF.

V gene TRBV20-1 combines with J gene TRBJ2-7; 8 nucleotides line up with TRBD1. Germline assignment: CDR1 DFQATT and CDR2 SNEGSKA (reference sequence). This CDR3 spans 12 amino acids. J was trimmed by 5 bases and V by 6 bases; bases with no gene match: 6. As DNA, the CDR3 is TGCAGTGCCACACCGGACAGGGACGAGCAGTACTTC. This gives the protein CSATPDRDEQYF.

This clonotype occurred a few times. CDR3 region: CASSDYGTGRYEQYF. The CDR3 nucleotides read TGTGCCAGTAGTGATTACGGGACAGGACGCTACGAGCAGTACTTC. V and J are TRBV19 and TRBJ2-7; 8 bases line up with TRBD1. With V trimmed by 5 bases and J by 3 bases, 9 bases remained unmatched. The CDR3 is made up of 15 amino acids. Looked up from germline, CDR1 is LNHDA and CDR2 is SQIVND (reference sequence).

The chain carries TRBV25-1 and TRBJ2-7, with a tentative D call TRBD1 (5 bases). The ends were cut back, 4 bases at V and 1 base at J, with 11 bases in the middle. CDR1 MGHDK and CDR2 SYGVNS come from the germline V gene. The CDR3 consists of 14 residues. DNA for the CDR3: TGTGCCAGCAGTGCCTATGACAGTTCCTACGAGCAGTACTTC. This codes for CASSAYDSSYEQYF.

This clonotype has only a few counts. The chain has TRBV28 and TRBJ1-5; D gene unclear. The CDR3 runs to 14 residues. The V and J ends lost 6 bases and 3 bases respectively, with 12 bases between them. CDR1 and CDR2 from the germline V gene are MDHEN and SYDVKM. This CDR3 reads CASRENENNQPQHF. The CDR3 bases are TGTGCCAGCAGGGAAAACGAGAACAATCAGCCCCAGCATTTT.

The CDR3 is CASRAVYITEAFF. CDR3 DNA sequence: TGTGCCAGCAGGGCAGTCTATATCACTGAAGCTTTCTTT. The chain employs TRBV6-1 and TRBJ1-1; D remains ambiguous. The CDR3 extends over 13 amino acids. V was cut by 6 bases and J by 4 bases, with 12 bases left in between. Per germline, CDR1 MNHNS and CDR2 SASEGT.

This clonotype was seen only a few times. The chain employs TRBV3-1 and TRBJ2-5; D might be TRBD2 (5 bases). The CDR3 sequence is 14 residues long. The V end was cut by 3 bases, the J end by 5 bases, with 13 bases between. Per the germline V gene, CDR1 is LGHDT and CDR2 is YNNKEL (reference sequence). CDR3 DNA sequence: TGTGCCAGCAGCCAGACCGGGATGGAGGAGACCCAGTACTTC. This encodes CASSQTGMEETQYF.

The chain joins TRBV11-2 to TRBJ2-1, with 12 nucleotides matching TRBD2. The CDR3 is made up of 18 amino acids. V was clipped by 1 base and J by 8 bases; unmatched bases: 12. Germline V gene data show CDR1 as SGHAT and CDR2 as FQNNGV. CDR3 DNA sequence: TGTGCCAGCAGCTTAGTCGTGCTAGCGGGGGGGGCCTTGCATGAGCAGTTCTTC. This codes for CASSLVVLAGGALHEQFF.

This clonotype was picked up a small number of times. The V call is TRBV28, the J call TRBJ1-3; possible D gene TRBD1, 5 bases. The V gene's germline CDR1 is MDHEN and CDR2 SYDVKM. V was pared by 11 bases and J by 0 bases, with 17 bases between. The CDR3 is 15 amino acids. The CDR3 bases are TGTGCCCTCTGGGGCGGACAAAGCTCTGGAAACACCATATATTTT. Protein: CALWGGQSSGNTIYF.

CDR3 residues: CASSQSGYEDEKLFF. The CDR3 DNA reads TGCGCCAGCAGCCAGTCCGGGTATGAGGATGAAAAACTGTTTTTT. V is TRBV4-3 and J is TRBJ1-4; D remains unclear. Germline V gives CDR1 LGHNA, CDR2 YSLEER. The CDR3 has 15 amino acids. V was pared by 3 bases and J by 6 bases, with 14 bases between.